The 21 T cell receptor beta chains below come from one sample, sequenced in a study of STAT3 mutations in large granular lymphocyte leukemia. Study-wide findings and caveats: Every T-LGLL patient had at least one immunodominant TCRbeta clonotype.

Profiled with immunoSEQ multiplex PCR; TCRdb holds only in-frame clones, not every one. In all, the sample yields about 2,300 clones. For these receptors, no antigen is known. Sequencing was performed on PBMCs. The source of these receptors is a human donor with T large granular lymphocyte leukemia. The donor label of this sample is uncertain. Some clones in this sample may be carry-over from other donors' samples.

Remarks on this clone: No conserved phenylalanine or tryptophan ends this CDR3, so it is likely a read error. No DNA is shown, since the ends of the CDR3 on it are uncertain; the CDR3 is the one TCRdb lists. V usage is TRBV5-1 and J usage is TRBJ2-1; the D call TRBD1 from the table was never checked on the DNA. The CDR3 comprises 13 residues, both ends counted. Germline V gives CDR1 SGHRS, CDR2 YFSETQ. The CDR3 reads CASRRQDRGPYNE.

To note about this clone: Here the CDR3 omits its conserved ending phenylalanine or tryptophan, so a read error is the likely source. No DNA is shown, since the ends of the CDR3 on it are uncertain; the CDR3 is the one TCRdb lists. The chain has TRBV7-7 and TRBJ2-5; the table names TRBD1, a call not compared with the DNA. CDR1 is SSHAT and CDR2 is FNYEAQ in the germline V gene (reference sequence). The CDR3 spans 10 amino acids, including both terminal residues. The CDR3 protein is CASSLAIGET.

In regard to this clone: Since the CDR3 does not end with the conserved phenylalanine or tryptophan, this likely comes from a read error. Because the CDR3's place on the DNA is in doubt, the DNA is left out and the CDR3 is given as listed by TCRdb. The chain recombines TRBV7-8 with TRBJ2-3; the table's D call of TRBD2 was not tested on the DNA. Per germline, CDR1 SGHVS and CDR2 FQNEAQ. The CDR3 region is 12 residues in length, termini included. The CDR3 is CASSLGGLTTDT.

Details on this clone: As the CDR3 is not closed by the conserved phenylalanine or tryptophan, this likely results from a read error. The DNA is left out, because the CDR3 cannot be placed on it with certainty; the CDR3 is given as TCRdb lists it. CDR3 protein: CSINYDRAYE. The rearrangement links TRBV19 to TRBJ2-7; the tabulated D call, TRBD1, remains unverified against the DNA. CDR1 is LNHDA and CDR2 is SQIVND in the germline V gene (reference sequence). The CDR3 length equals 10 residues, ends included.

As regards this clone: The missing conserved phenylalanine or tryptophan at the end of this CDR3 makes a read error likely. The DNA is omitted, as the CDR3 cannot be located on it reliably, and the CDR3 follows TCRdb's listing. This rearrangement joins TRBV2 to TRBJ2-6; TRBD2 is the table's D call, not checked against the DNA. The CDR3 has 14 residues if both end residues are counted. Germline-derived CDR1 and CDR2 are SNHLY and FYNNEI. The CDR3 loop reads CASSEKIIASGANV.

Worth noting for this clone: The conserved phenylalanine or tryptophan normally closing the CDR3 is absent here, so this likely arose from a read error. Because the CDR3's place on the DNA is in doubt, the DNA is left out and the CDR3 is given as listed by TCRdb. V and J are TRBV7-2 and TRBJ2-5; no DNA check was done on the table's D call, TRBD1. The CDR3 is made up of 12 amino acids, end residues included. Germline lookup yields CDR1 SGHTA and CDR2 FQGNSA. CDR3 sequence: CASRYRPGPQET.

This clone is called medium-sized based on its frequency. No conserved phenylalanine or tryptophan ends this CDR3, so it is likely a read error. The DNA is left out, because the CDR3 cannot be placed on it with certainty; the CDR3 is given as TCRdb lists it. The J gene is TRBJ1-3, the V gene TRBV28; the table's D call, TRBD1, was not checked against the DNA. The CDR3 spans 12 residues, counting both ends. CDR1 is MDHEN and CDR2 is SYDVKM in the germline V gene. The CDR3 reads CASSLGQARGNT.

In the case of this clone: This likely comes from a read error, as the CDR3 has no conserved phenylalanine or tryptophan at its end. It is unclear where the CDR3 begins or ends on the DNA, so no DNA is shown, and the CDR3 is as TCRdb lists it. The V call is TRBV2, the J call TRBJ2-1; the table's D call TRBD1 went unverified against the DNA. The CDR3 is 10 residues long, ends included. Germline V CDR1 and CDR2: SNHLY, FYNNEI. CDR3 loop: CASSGGTGRE.

About this clone: A read error is likely, as this CDR3 ends without the conserved phenylalanine or tryptophan. The DNA is left out, because the CDR3 cannot be placed on it with certainty; the CDR3 is given as TCRdb lists it. The rearrangement links TRBV20-1 to TRBJ2-1; TRBD2, the table's D call, lacks a check against the DNA. Germline V gene lookup returns CDR1 DFQATT and CDR2 SNEGSKA (reference sequence). With termini counted, the CDR3 has 10 amino acids. The CDR3 reads CSASLAGGNE.

On this clone itself: A read error is likely, as this CDR3 ends without the conserved phenylalanine or tryptophan. No DNA is shown, since the ends of the CDR3 on it are uncertain; the CDR3 is the one TCRdb lists. J is TRBJ2-1 and V is TRBV20-1; no DNA check was done on the table's D call, TRBD1. The CDR3 is 13 residues long, ends included. Germline assignment: CDR1 DFQATT and CDR2 SNEGSKA (reference sequence). This CDR3 is CSARDRGGVGLNE.

As concerns this clone: This is likely a read error, given that the CDR3 carries no conserved phenylalanine or tryptophan at its end. The DNA is omitted, as the CDR3 cannot be located on it reliably, and the CDR3 follows TCRdb's listing. The chain has TRBV19 and TRBJ1-1; the D call TRBD1 from the table was never checked on the DNA. The CDR3 is 10 residues long, ends included. From germline, CDR1 is LNHDA and CDR2 SQIVND (reference sequence). Here the CDR3 reads CASRSQGGTE.

With regard to this clone: The CDR3 end shows no conserved phenylalanine or tryptophan, and so a read error is likely. Because the CDR3's place on the DNA is in doubt, the DNA is left out and the CDR3 is given as listed by TCRdb. The J gene is TRBJ2-1, the V gene TRBV2; the table's D gene call, TRBD1, was not cross checked with the DNA. Germline lookup yields CDR1 SNHLY and CDR2 FYNNEI. From its first to its last residue, the CDR3 has 8 amino acids. The CDR3 reads CASSDWQE.

A note on this clone: Without the conserved terminal phenylalanine or tryptophan, this CDR3 likely stems from a read error. The limits of the CDR3 on the DNA are not certain, so only TCRdb's listed CDR3 is given. The chain combines TRBV19 with TRBJ2-1; whether TRBD2, the table's D call, matches the DNA was not checked. The CDR3 is 12 amino acids in total, end residues counted. Germline CDR1 is LNHDA and CDR2 is SQIVND (reference sequence). This chain's CDR3 is CASSIELTSYNE.

About this clone: The final CDR3 position lacks the conserved phenylalanine or tryptophan, pointing to a likely read error. It is unclear where the CDR3 begins or ends on the DNA, so no DNA is shown, and the CDR3 is as TCRdb lists it. The V call is TRBV4-2, the J call TRBJ2-7; the DNA was not used to check the table's D call, TRBD1. The CDR3 length is 11 residues, termini included. Germline CDR1 and CDR2: LGHNA and YNFKEQ. This CDR3 is CASSQDHPGNE.

Comments on this clone: This likely comes from a read error, as the CDR3 has no conserved phenylalanine or tryptophan at its end. The DNA is omitted, as the CDR3 cannot be located on it reliably, and the CDR3 follows TCRdb's listing. The CDR3 reads CASIPGLYG. The J gene is TRBJ1-2, the V gene TRBV10-1; the D call TRBD1 from the table was never checked on the DNA. A total of 9 residues make up the CDR3, ends included. Germline V gives CDR1 WNHNN, CDR2 SYGVQD (reference sequence).

Details on this clone: Since the CDR3 does not end with the conserved phenylalanine or tryptophan, this likely comes from a read error. Because the CDR3's place on the DNA is in doubt, the DNA is left out and the CDR3 is given as listed by TCRdb. This chain connects TRBV5-1 to TRBJ2-7; no check of the table's D call, TRBD2, against the DNA was made. Per germline, CDR1 SGHRS and CDR2 YFSETQ. The CDR3 totals 12 residues, both ends included. The CDR3 reads CASSLGGGGPYE.

Frequency places this clone as medium-sized. In this CDR3 the conserved last residue, phenylalanine or tryptophan, is missing, so a read error is likely. Because the CDR3's place on the DNA is in doubt, the DNA is left out and the CDR3 is given as listed by TCRdb. The chain joins TRBV20-1 to TRBJ1-4; the D segment call TRBD1 is taken from the table without a DNA check. CDR1 and CDR2 from the germline V gene are DFQATT and SNEGSKA (reference sequence). A total of 11 residues make up the CDR3, ends included. The CDR3: CSARSPTGDEK.

In terms of frequency, this clone is medium-sized. The missing conserved phenylalanine or tryptophan at the end of this CDR3 makes a read error likely. The limits of the CDR3 on the DNA are not certain, so only TCRdb's listed CDR3 is given. V gene TRBV10-3 combines with J gene TRBJ2-5; the table gives TRBD1 as D, unverified against the DNA. Per germline, CDR1 ENHRY and CDR2 SYGVKD. The CDR3 has 10 amino acids, counting both end residues. The CDR3 loop reads CAISVGNRET.

As for this clone: No conserved phenylalanine or tryptophan is present at the end of the CDR3, so a read error is the likely explanation. The DNA is omitted, as the CDR3 cannot be located on it reliably, and the CDR3 follows TCRdb's listing. The V and J genes are TRBV5-1 and TRBJ1-2. Germline CDR1 is SGHRS and CDR2 is YFSETQ. The length of the CDR3 is 10 amino acids, counting both ends. CDR3 in amino acids: CASSNRVNYG.

With regard to this clone: This CDR3 fails to terminate in the conserved phenylalanine or tryptophan, so it likely reflects a read error. The limits of the CDR3 on the DNA are not certain, so only TCRdb's listed CDR3 is given. The V gene is TRBV7-8, the J gene TRBJ2-5; TRBD1 is taken as the D call from the table, unchecked against the DNA. The CDR3 totals 13 residues, both ends included. Germline loops: CDR1 SGHVS, CDR2 FQNEAQ. CDR3 sequence reads: CASSWPPGQGVET.

Regarding this clone: Given the absence of the conserved phenylalanine or tryptophan at the CDR3 end, a read error is likely. Because the CDR3's place on the DNA is in doubt, the DNA is left out and the CDR3 is given as listed by TCRdb. This chain connects TRBV2 to TRBJ2-3; the table's D call TRBD1 went unverified against the DNA. Germline CDR1 SNHLY, CDR2 FYNNEI. Both ends counted, the CDR3 spans 10 residues. The CDR3 spells CASTWDAPDT.